This TCR beta chain was documented in a study of blood T cell repertoires in COVID-19 (dated by TCRdb to between 2020 and 2021). General notes on the study: Samples from collaborators originated in the United States, Italy and Spain and spanned both the acute and convalescent phases of COVID-19. Sample metadata almost always included a de-identified subject ID, COVID-19 status, age in years and sex. Samples were obtained from the ongoing ImmuneRACE study (first 160 participants) and from 1,254 subjects provided by 6 global collaborators. The prospective study material was composed of cDNA or gDNA derived from T cells, B-cell-depleted T cells, or PBMCs. The dataset comprised deeply sampled blood TCRbeta repertoires from subjects exposed to, actively infected with, or recovered from COVID-19. Where available, HLA class I and class II types were obtained from metadata supplied by the sample provider rather than from assay-based typing. The repertoires were released in a freely available public database meant as a resource for research on the immune response to SARS-CoV-2. General study outcomes and caveats: The quantity of clinical and demographic metadata differed by source and by participant and was supplied without curation.

Worth noting for this clone: This clone's antigen is unknown. No quality values exist for individual bases; no much larger clone is one base distant.

The germline V gene provides CDR1 ENHRY and CDR2 SYGVKD. From its cysteine to its phenylalanine, the CDR3 spans 14 amino acids. The only DNA kept is the CDR3, 42 bases in frame from the first base. Deletion took 0 bases off V and 4 bases off J, with a span of 9 bases between the germline ends. The immunoSEQ Assay, a bias-controlled multiplex PCR, was used to amplify TCRbeta CDR3 regions from genomic DNA. As for the original processing: The number of nucleated cells in each sample was estimated from the amplification of reference gene primers within the assay. To quantify the absolute abundance of each unique TCRbeta CDR3 rearrangement, sequence reads were collapsed and filtered. For each sample, productive Simpson clonality was calculated as the square root of Simpson's diversity index across productive rearrangements. Drawn from immuneACCESS, this table holds only the in-frame rearrangements with V and J called that TCRdb kept. Clones are partly lost; checked studies trace under half to an unresolved V gene and leave the rest unexplained. The V and J calls and clone size come from that table; D and trimming were worked out from the DNA. Present in this sample are 350,000 or so clones, 88% of which were seen just once. The ten largest clones add up to over 1% of the sample.

Participants in the prospective study were aged roughly 18 to 95 years, lived in 20 to 30 United States geographic areas, and enrolled through a virtual design. In the prospective study, participants were assigned to cohorts based on the clinical history participants reported in a screening survey and a study questionnaire. Exposed participants had been in contact, within 2 weeks of entering the study, with a person who had a PCR-confirmed or clinician-diagnosed case of COVID-19. Mobile phlebotomists in the prospective study collected whole blood, serum and a nasopharyngeal or oropharyngeal swab from every participant. Participants in the prospective study had the option to provide additional blood draws and questionnaires over a roughly two-month period. Prospective study blood samples were shipped either frozen or at room temperature before DNA extraction.

Recombination linked TRBV10-3 to TRBJ1-1, and possibly TRBD1, on 5 matching bases. The TCR was taken from a woman aged 25 to 45 who had been exposed to COVID-19. Sequenced material: PBMCs or T cells enriched from blood (not recorded which). The CDR3 has the sequence CAISESQGGTEAFF. The DNA sequence is given as TGTGCCATCAGTGAGTCGCAGGGAGGCACTGAAGCTTTCTTT.